The present entry profiles one TCR beta chain with its context. Looked up from germline, CDR1 is SGHRS and CDR2 is YFSETQ. V was pared by 7 bases and J by 4 bases, with 17 bases between. The CDR3 spans 14 residues. Described time point: pretreatment peripheral blood. Profiled with immunoSEQ multiplex PCR; TCRdb holds only in-frame clones, not every one. In the table there are under 95,000 clones, under 90% of which are singletons. These data are taken from a study of PD-L1 blockade in urothelial cancer. This receptor was identified in a man in his sixties with urothelial cancer. Sequencing was performed on PBMCs, taken around atezolizumab (anti-PD-L1) treatment. The chain employs TRBV5-1 and TRBJ2-5, with D possibly matching TRBD2 (6 bases). The CDR3 DNA is TGCGCCAGCGGTAGCAGGGTAGCGGCAGAGACCCAGTACTTC. Protein product: CASGSRVAAETQYF.